This passage covers 5 T cell receptor beta chains from one sample sequenced in a study of T cell changes during pregnancy in multiple sclerosis (dated by TCRdb to between 2019 and 2020). The library was built by means of the immunoSEQ multiplex PCR assay. Entries here come from immuneACCESS through TCRdb and include only in-frame sequences with V and J called. Some clones fail to appear in such tables; in the studies checked, an unresolved V gene covers under half of the shortfall, and the cause of the remainder is unknown. The table for this sample lists more than 95,000 clones; about 90% of them were counted only once. About 0.9% of the sample belongs to the ten largest clones. This specimen was peripheral blood, taken after pregnancy. These receptors were collected from a female donor with multiple sclerosis, enrolled in a pregnancy study.

This clone was counted a single time. The CDR3 here is CASSSRYRPGQSYEAFF. The CDR3 DNA sequence: TGTGCCAGCAGCTCTCGGTACCGACCGGGACAGTCCTATGAAGCTTTCTTT. The chain combines TRBV14 with TRBJ1-1; 7 bases map to TRBD1. From germline, CDR1 is SGHDN and CDR2 FVKESK. J lost 7 bases, V lost 5 bases, and 19 bases had no gene match. There are 17 residues in the CDR3.

V gene TRBV4-1 combines with J gene TRBJ1-1; D might be TRBD1 (6 bases). The CDR3 extends over 18 amino acids. Trimming stripped 1 base from V and 0 bases from J, with 18 bases between. Per germline, CDR1 MGHRA and CDR2 YSYEKL. CDR3 DNA sequence: TGCGCCAGCAGCCAAGGTTCCGGGACAAACCTAATGAACACTGAAGCTTTCTTT. Protein product: CASSQGSGTNLMNTEAFF.

This chain links TRBV27 with TRBJ2-1, with a tentative D call TRBD2 (5 bases). Germline lookup yields CDR1 MNHEY and CDR2 SMNVEV (reference sequence). Trimming stripped 0 bases from V and 2 bases from J, with 8 bases between. The CDR3 is 15 amino acids. This CDR3 is CASSLSPGTYNEQFF. The CDR3 nucleotides are TGTGCCAGCAGTTTATCGCCCGGGACCTACAATGAGCAGTTCTTC.

The chain couples TRBV27 to TRBJ2-2; TRBD1 matches 11 bases. V lost 4 bases and J lost 4; bases outside the gene matches: 5. The CDR3 spans 16 residues. The germline V gene encodes CDR1 MNHEY and CDR2 SMNVEV (reference sequence). The CDR3 DNA follows: TGTGCCAGCAGTTCCCCCGGGACAGGGGGCACCGGGGAGCTGTTTTTT. It specifies CASSSPGTGGTGELFF.

The genes are TRBV6-5 and TRBJ1-3; D is uncertain. Trimming left V 8 bases short and J 3 bases short, with 5 bases between. Germline V gene lookup returns CDR1 MNHEY and CDR2 SVGAGI. This CDR3 region has 11 residues. This CDR3 is CASQLGNTIYF. CDR3 sequence (DNA): TGTGCCAGCCAACTTGGAAACACCATATATTTT.